This is a list of T cell receptor beta chains from one sample in a study of T cells in Graves' hyperthyroidism and ophthalmopathy. MiXCR was run by TCRdb on the multiplex PCR reads, yielding one entry per CDR3 protein. The repertoire consists of hundreds of thousands of distinct CDR3 sequences, with less than 15% occurring once and the leading ten covering roughly 14%. Sequencing was carried out using blood. Receptors originate from a woman aged 40-49 years with Graves' hyperthyroidism. Both conserved end residues are part of each CDR3. D genes are given only for firm matches. Size is omitted from some rows. Given values are once, few, many or a class for expanded clones.

d_gene,abundance,j_gene,v_gene,CDR3nt,CDR3aa
-,-,TRBJ1-3,TRBV30,TGTGCCTGGAGTGTAAATCAGGCGGGAAACACCATATATTTT,CAWSVNQAGNTIYF
-,many,TRBJ2-3,TRBV2,TGTGCCAGCAGCTCCGTGCGGGGCACAGATACGCAGTATTTT,CASSSVRGTDTQYF
TRBD1,few,TRBJ1-6,TRBV28,TGTGCCAGCAATTTATGGGGACAGGGTTCACCCCTCCACTTT,CASNLWGQGSPLHF
TRBD2,-,TRBJ2-1,TRBV6-1,TGTGCCAGCAGTGAAAGGACTAGAGGTGAGCAGTTCTTC,CASSERTRGEQFF
-,many,TRBJ1-2,TRBV7-2,TGCGCCAGCAGCTTGGTAGGAGACTATGGCTACACCTTC,CASSLVGDYGYTF
-,many,TRBJ1-2,TRBV12-3/TRBV12-4,TGTGCCAGCACCATGGGAGACACTAACTATGGCTACACCTTC,CASTMGDTNYGYTF
TRBD1,many,TRBJ2-3,TRBV29-1,TGCAGCGTAGACGTGGACAGGGCAGATACGCAGTATTTT,CSVDVDRADTQYF
TRBD1,many,TRBJ2-7,TRBV28,TGTGCCAGCAGTCCCGACAGGGAGCGGTTCTACGAGCAGTACTTC,CASSPDRERFYEQYF
-,many,TRBJ2-7,TRBV7-9,TGCGCCAGCAGCTTAACGGAGACCTACGAGCAGTACTTC,CASSLTETYEQYF
-,-,TRBJ2-4,TRBV20-1,TGCAGTGCCCCTGGCCTGGCCAAAAACATTCAGTACTTC,CSAPGLAKNIQYF
-,once,TRBJ1-1,TRBV7-2,TGTGCCAGCAGCTTAATTTGGTCGAACACTGAAGCTTTCTTT,CASSLIWSNTEAFF
TRBD2,many,TRBJ2-7,TRBV13,TGTGCCAGCAGCGCCCCACTAGCGGGAGGCTCCTACGAGCAGTACTTC,CASSAPLAGGSYEQYF
-,many,TRBJ2-4,TRBV5-6,TGTGCCAGCAGCTTCAGGGGACGAAACATTCAGTACTTC,CASSFRGRNIQYF
-,many,TRBJ1-5,TRBV6-1,TGTGCCAGCAGTGCAGGACAGTTCAATCAGCCCCAGCATTTT,CASSAGQFNQPQHF
TRBD2,many,TRBJ2-7,TRBV28,TGTGCCAGCAGTTTACCTTCGGGCGGGAGGAGGTCCTACGAGCAGTACTTC,CASSLPSGGRRSYEQYF
-,many,TRBJ1-2,TRBV5-1,TGCGCCAGCAGCTCTACGCGCGGGAGCTATGGCTACACCTTC,CASSSTRGSYGYTF
TRBD2,many,TRBJ2-7,TRBV20-1,TGCAGTGCTAGAGGTATAGCGGGAGGTACCTACGAGCAGTACTTC,CSARGIAGGTYEQYF
TRBD1,-,TRBJ1-1,TRBV4-1,TGCGCCAGCAGCCCCTCCGGAGGGGAGACAGGGGGGGCTTTCTTT,CASSPSGGETGGAFF
-,few,TRBJ1-2,TRBV2,TGTGCCAGCAGTGCGGTTCAGGGGAGTGGGGGCTACACCTTC,CASSAVQGSGGYTF
-,-,TRBJ2-6,TRBV12-3/TRBV12-4,TGTGCCAGCGGTTTAGCCTCCGGGGCCAACGTCCTGACTTTC,CASGLASGANVLTF
TRBD2,few,TRBJ2-7,TRBV10-3,TGTGCCATCAGCCGACTAGCAGCCATGATCTACGAGCAGTACTTC,CAISRLAAMIYEQYF
-,many,TRBJ2-3,TRBV2,TGTGCCAGCAAGGGGGTAGTGGACTACACAGATACGCAGTATTTT,CASKGVVDYTDTQYF
TRBD2,-,TRBJ2-5,TRBV9,TGTGCCAGCAGCACCGGACTAGCGGGAGCTCAAGAGACCCAGTACTTC,CASSTGLAGAQETQYF
-,many,TRBJ2-3,TRBV30,TGTGCCTGGAGTGTACTTGATACGCAGTATTTT,CAWSVLDTQYF
-,-,TRBJ2-1,TRBV6-9,TGTGCCAGCAGTTACCGGAGCTCCTACAATGAGCAGTTCTTC,CASSYRSSYNEQFF
-,many,TRBJ2-1,TRBV7-6,TGTGCCAGCAGCGTACAGGGCGAGCAGTTCTTC,CASSVQGEQFF
-,many,TRBJ2-7,TRBV28,TGTGCCAGCAGTCCTCCGCCGGGACATGGAAGGAACGAGCAGTACTTC,CASSPPPGHGRNEQYF
-,few,TRBJ2-5,TRBV5-5,TGTGCCAGCATTATACACGGGACATATGAGACCCAGTACTTC,CASIIHGTYETQYF
-,many,TRBJ1-5,TRBV12-3/TRBV12-4,TGTGCCAGCAGTCTTCAGGGGCTTGCCAATCAGCCCCAGCATTTT,CASSLQGLANQPQHF
TRBD2,many,TRBJ2-1,TRBV29-1,TGCAGCGTTGAAGGGGGCGGGGGGCTGACCTACAATGAGCAGTTCTTC,CSVEGGGGLTYNEQFF
-,few,TRBJ1-1,TRBV9,TGTGCCAGCAGCCCAGGACATACTGAAGCTTTCTTT,CASSPGHTEAFF